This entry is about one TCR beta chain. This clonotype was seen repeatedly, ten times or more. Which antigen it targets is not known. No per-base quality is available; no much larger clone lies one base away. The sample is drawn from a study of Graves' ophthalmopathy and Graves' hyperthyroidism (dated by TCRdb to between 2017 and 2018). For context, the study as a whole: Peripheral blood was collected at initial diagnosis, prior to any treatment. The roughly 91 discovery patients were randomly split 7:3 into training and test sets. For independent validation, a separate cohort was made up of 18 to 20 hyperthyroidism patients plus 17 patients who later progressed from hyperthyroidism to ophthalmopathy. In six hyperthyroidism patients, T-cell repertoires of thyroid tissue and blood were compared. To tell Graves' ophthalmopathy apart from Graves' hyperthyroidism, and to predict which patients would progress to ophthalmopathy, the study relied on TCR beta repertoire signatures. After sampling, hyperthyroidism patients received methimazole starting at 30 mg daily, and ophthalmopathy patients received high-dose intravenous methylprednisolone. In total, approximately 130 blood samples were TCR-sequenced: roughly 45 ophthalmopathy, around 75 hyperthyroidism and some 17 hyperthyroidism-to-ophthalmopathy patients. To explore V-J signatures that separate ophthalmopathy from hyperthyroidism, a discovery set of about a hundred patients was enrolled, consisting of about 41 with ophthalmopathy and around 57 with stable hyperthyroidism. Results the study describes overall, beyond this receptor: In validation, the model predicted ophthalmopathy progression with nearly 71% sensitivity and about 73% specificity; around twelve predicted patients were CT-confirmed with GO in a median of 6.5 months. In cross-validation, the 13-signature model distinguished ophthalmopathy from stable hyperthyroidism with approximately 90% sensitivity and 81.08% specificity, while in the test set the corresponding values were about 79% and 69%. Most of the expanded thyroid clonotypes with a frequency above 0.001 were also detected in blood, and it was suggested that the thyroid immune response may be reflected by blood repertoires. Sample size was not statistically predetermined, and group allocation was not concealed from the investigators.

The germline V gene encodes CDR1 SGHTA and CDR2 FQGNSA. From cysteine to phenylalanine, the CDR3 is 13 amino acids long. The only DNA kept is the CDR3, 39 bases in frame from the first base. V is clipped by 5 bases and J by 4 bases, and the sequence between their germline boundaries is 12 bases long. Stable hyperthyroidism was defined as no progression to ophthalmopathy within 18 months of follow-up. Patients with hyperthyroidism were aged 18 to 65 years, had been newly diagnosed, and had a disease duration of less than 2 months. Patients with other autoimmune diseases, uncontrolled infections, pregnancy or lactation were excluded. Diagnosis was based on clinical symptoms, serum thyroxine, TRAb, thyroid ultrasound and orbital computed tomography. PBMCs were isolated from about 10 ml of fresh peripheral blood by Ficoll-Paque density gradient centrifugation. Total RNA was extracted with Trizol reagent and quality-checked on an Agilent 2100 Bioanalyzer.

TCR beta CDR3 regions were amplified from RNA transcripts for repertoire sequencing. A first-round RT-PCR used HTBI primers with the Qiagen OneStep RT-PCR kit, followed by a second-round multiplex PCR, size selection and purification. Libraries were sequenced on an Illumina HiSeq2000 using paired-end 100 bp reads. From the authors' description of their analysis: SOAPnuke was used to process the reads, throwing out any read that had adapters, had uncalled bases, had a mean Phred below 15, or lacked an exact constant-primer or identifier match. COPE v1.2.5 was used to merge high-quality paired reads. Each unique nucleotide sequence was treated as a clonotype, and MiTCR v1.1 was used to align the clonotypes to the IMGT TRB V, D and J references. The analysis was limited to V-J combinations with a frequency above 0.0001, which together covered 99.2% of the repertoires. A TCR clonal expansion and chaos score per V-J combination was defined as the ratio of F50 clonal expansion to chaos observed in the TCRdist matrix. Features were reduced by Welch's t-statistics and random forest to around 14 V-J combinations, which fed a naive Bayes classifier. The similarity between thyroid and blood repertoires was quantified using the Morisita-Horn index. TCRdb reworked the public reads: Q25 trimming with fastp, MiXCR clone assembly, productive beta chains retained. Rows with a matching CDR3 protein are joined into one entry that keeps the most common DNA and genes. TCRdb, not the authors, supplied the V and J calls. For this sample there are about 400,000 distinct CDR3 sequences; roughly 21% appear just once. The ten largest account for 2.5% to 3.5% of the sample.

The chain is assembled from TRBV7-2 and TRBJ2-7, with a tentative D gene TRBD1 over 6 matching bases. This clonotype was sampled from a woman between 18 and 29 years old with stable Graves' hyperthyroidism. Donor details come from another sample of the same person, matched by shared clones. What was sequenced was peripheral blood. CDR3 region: CASSPGGEYEQYF. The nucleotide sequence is TGTGCCAGCAGCCCTGGGGGCGAGTACGAGCAGTACTTC.